The rows below give T cell receptor beta chains drawn from one sample of a study of shared clonotypes between healthy human individuals. Libraries were prepared by immunoSEQ multiplex PCR; TCRdb keeps only in-frame clonotypes and omits some of them. The table lists over a million clones, about 80% of them singletons. Source material: memory CD4+ T cells from PBMCs. These receptors were taken from a man between 18 and 29 years old in good health. Some clones in this sample may be carry-over from other donors' samples. Both conserved end residues are part of each CDR3. The D gene is left open where the match is weak. Only some rows state a clone size, as once, few, many or a class for expanded clones.

d_call j_call clone_size cdr3_length v_call cdr3_nt cdr3_aa
NA TRBJ1-1 few 13 TRBV7-2 TGTGCCAGCAGCTCCCGACCTGGGGGGGAGGCTTTCTTT CASSSRPGGEAFF
NA TRBJ1-5 once 18 TRBV19 TGTGCCAGTAGTAAGGGGGGCCGGGGGTTTTCGTTAACGCAGCCCCAGCATTTT CASSKGGRGFSLTQPQHF
NA TRBJ1-3 NA 14 TRBV5-4 TGTGCCAGCAGCTTGGGGGGGACTGGAAACACCATATATTTT CASSLGGTGNTIYF
NA TRBJ1-3 NA 14 TRBV28 TGTGCCAGCAGCATGACAGTAGCTGGAAACACCATATATTTT CASSMTVAGNTIYF
NA TRBJ1-5 NA 15 TRBV19 TGTGCCAGTAGCATGGGAGCGTTGTATAGTCAGCCCCAGCATTTT CASSMGALYSQPQHF
NA TRBJ1-1 NA 16 TRBV2 TGTGCCAGCACCGAAACGCTATTGGGCTCTAACACTGAAGCTTTCTTT CASTETLLGSNTEAFF
NA TRBJ1-1 NA 15 TRBV2 TGTGCCAGCAGTTTTACAGGGACCAAGAACACTGAAGCTTTCTTT CASSFTGTKNTEAFF
NA TRBJ1-1 NA 13 TRBV5-1 TGCGCCAGCAGCTTGGCACGGGGGGCTGAAGCTTTCTTT CASSLARGAEAFF
TRBD1 TRBJ2-1 once 16 TRBV9 TGTGCCAGCAGCCCAGCCGGGACAGGGGTCTACAATGAGCAGTTCTTC CASSPAGTGVYNEQFF
TRBD1 TRBJ1-1 NA 13 TRBV2 TGTGCCAGCAGCGCTGACAGGGCCACTGAAGCTTTCTTT CASSADRATEAFF
NA TRBJ2-7 many 13 TRBV28 TGTGCCAGCAGTACTAGTCCCCTCTACGAGCAGTACTTC CASSTSPLYEQYF
NA TRBJ1-4 NA 15 TRBV10-2 TGCGCCAGCAGTGATGGGGGGGCCGGGGGTGAAAAACTGTTTTTT CASSDGGAGGEKLFF
TRBD2 TRBJ2-5 NA 16 TRBV7-6 TGTGCCAGCAGCCGTGCGGGCGGGAGGGCTTGGGAGACCCAGTACTTC CASSRAGGRAWETQYF
NA TRBJ2-7 few 12 TRBV28 TGTGCCAGCAGTTTACGGCGATACGAGCAGTACTTC CASSLRRYEQYF
NA TRBJ2-5 NA 13 TRBV11-2 TGTGCCAGCAGCTCCGGGGTCGGGGAGACCCAGTACTTC CASSSGVGETQYF
NA TRBJ2-3 once 12 TRBV29-1 TGCAGCGTTGAGAATCGTACAGATACGCAGTATTTT CSVENRTDTQYF
NA TRBJ1-1 once 14 TRBV28 TGTGCCAGCAGTTTACGGACAGTTAACACTGAAGCTTTCTTT CASSLRTVNTEAFF
NA TRBJ2-7 NA 16 TRBV2 TGTGCCAGCAGGGGACTTGGAGGGTATACCTTCTACGAGCAGTACTTC CASRGLGGYTFYEQYF
NA TRBJ1-5 NA 13 TRBV10-3 TGTGCCATCAGTGAGTCACAGGGACAGCCCCAGCATTTT CAISESQGQPQHF
NA TRBJ2-5 NA 13 TRBV7-9 TGTGCCAGCAGCCGGGGCCTCGGGGAGACCCAGTACTTC CASSRGLGETQYF
NA TRBJ2-7 NA 13 TRBV6-5 TGTGCCAGCAGCCGCCCCGGGGGATACGAGCAGTACTTC CASSRPGGYEQYF
NA TRBJ1-1 NA 15 TRBV27 TGTGCCAGCAGTTCCCTAGGCAGGGTAGGCACTGAAGCTTTCTTT CASSSLGRVGTEAFF
TRBD1 TRBJ2-7 NA 15 TRBV5-1 TGCGCCAGCAACAGGGGGGTCAGCCCCGCCTACGAGCAGTACTTC CASNRGVSPAYEQYF
TRBD1 TRBJ1-1 many 15 TRBV6-5 TGTGCCAGCAGCTACCGGGACAGGGGGAACACTGAAGCTTTCTTT CASSYRDRGNTEAFF
NA TRBJ2-7 NA 12 TRBV25-1 TGTGCCAGCAAGGGGGGGCCCTACGAGCAGTACTTC CASKGGPYEQYF
NA TRBJ1-4 once 14 TRBV6-1 TGTGCCAGCAGTGAAGCGCACGGGTATGAAAAACTGTTTTTT CASSEAHGYEKLFF
TRBD1 TRBJ1-1 NA 14 TRBV28 TGTGCCAGCAGTTTACCGACAGGGAATATCGAAGCTTTCTTT CASSLPTGNIEAFF